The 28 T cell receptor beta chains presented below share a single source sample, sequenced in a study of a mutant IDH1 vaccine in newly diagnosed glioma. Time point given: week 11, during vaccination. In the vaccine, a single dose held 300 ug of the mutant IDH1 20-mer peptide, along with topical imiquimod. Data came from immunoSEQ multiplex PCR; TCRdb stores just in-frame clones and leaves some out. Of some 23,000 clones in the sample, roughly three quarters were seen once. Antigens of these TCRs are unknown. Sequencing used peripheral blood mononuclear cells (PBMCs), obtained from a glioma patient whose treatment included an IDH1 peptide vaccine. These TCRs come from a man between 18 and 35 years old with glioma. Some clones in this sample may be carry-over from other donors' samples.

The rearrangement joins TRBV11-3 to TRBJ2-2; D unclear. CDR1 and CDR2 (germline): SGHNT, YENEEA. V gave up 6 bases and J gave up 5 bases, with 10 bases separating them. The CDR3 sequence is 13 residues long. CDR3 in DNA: TGTGCCAGCAGTTCCGCCGCAACCGGGGAGCTGTTTTTT. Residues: CASSSAATGELFF.

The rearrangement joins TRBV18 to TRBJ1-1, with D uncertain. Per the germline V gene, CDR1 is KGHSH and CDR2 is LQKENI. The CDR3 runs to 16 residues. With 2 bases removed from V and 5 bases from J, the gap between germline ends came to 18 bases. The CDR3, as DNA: TGTGCCAGCTCACCAAGACGAGGCGGAGGAGGGACTGAAGCTTTCTTT. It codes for CASSPRRGGGGTEAFF. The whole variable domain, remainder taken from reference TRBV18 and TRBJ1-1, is NAGVMQNPRHLVRRRGQEARLRCSPMKGHSHVYWYRQLPEEGLKFMVYLQKENIIDESGMPKERFSAEFPKEGPSILRIQQVVRGDSAAYFCASSPRRGGGGTEAFFGQGTRLTVV.

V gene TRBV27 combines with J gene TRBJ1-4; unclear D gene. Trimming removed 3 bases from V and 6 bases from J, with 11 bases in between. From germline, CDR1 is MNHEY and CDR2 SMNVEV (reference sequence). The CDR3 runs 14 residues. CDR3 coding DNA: TGTGCCAGCAGTTTCGCACCTGTTGATGAAAAACTGTTTTTT. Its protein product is CASSFAPVDEKLFF.

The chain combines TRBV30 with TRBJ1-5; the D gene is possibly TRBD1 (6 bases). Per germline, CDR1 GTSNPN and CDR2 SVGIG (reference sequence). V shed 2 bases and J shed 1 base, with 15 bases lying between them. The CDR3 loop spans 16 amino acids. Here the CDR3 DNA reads TGTGCCTGGAGTTCACACATAGGGGGAAGCAATCAGCCCCAGCATTTT. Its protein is CAWSSHIGGSNQPQHF.

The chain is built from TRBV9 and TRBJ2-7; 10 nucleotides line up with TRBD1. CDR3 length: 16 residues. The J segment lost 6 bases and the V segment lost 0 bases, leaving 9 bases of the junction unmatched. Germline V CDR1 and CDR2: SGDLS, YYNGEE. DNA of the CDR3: TGTGCCAGCAGCGTAGACCTCGGACAGGGGGGCGGCGAGCAGTACTTC. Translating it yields CASSVDLGQGGGEQYF.

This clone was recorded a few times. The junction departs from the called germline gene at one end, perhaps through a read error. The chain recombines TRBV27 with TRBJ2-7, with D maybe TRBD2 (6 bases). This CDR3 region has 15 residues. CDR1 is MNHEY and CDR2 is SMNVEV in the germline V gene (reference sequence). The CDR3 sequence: CASSLQEGGSHEQYF. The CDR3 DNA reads TGTGCCAGCAGTCTGCAAGAGGGAGGCTCCCACGAGCAGTACTTC.

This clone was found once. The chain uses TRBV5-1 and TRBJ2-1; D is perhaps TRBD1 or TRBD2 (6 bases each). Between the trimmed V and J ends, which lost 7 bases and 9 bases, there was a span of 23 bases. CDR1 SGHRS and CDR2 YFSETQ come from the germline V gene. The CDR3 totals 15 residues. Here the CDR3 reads CASLLGGSLSIEQFF. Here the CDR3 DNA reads TGCGCCAGCCTCTTAGGGGGGTCCCTGTCGATTGAGCAGTTCTTC. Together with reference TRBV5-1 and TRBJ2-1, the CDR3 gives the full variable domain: KAGVTQTPRYLIKTRGQQVTLSCSPISGHRSVSWYQQTPGQGLQFLFEYFSETQRNKGNFPGRFSGRQFSNSRSEMNVSTLELGDSALYLCASLLGGSLSIEQFFGPGTRLTVL.

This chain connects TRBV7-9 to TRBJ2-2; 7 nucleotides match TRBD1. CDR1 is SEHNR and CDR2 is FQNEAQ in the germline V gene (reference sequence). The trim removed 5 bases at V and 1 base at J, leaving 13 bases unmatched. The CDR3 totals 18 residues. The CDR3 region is CASSAHQGGVLNTGELFF. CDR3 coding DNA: TGTGCCAGCAGCGCACACCAAGGGGGCGTCTTGAACACCGGGGAGCTGTTTTTT. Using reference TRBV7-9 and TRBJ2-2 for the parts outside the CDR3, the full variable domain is DTGVSQNPRHKITKRGQNVTFRCDPISEHNRLYWYRQTLGQGPEFLTYFQNEAQLEKSRLLSDRFSAERPKGSFSTLEIQRTEQGDSAMYLCASSAHQGGVLNTGELFFGEGSRLTVL.

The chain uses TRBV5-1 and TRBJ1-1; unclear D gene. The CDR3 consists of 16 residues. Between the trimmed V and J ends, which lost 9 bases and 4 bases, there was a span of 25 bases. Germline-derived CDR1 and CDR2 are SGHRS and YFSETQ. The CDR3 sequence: CATSREGPARGTEAFF. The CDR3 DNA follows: TGCGCCACCAGTCGGGAGGGCCCAGCCCGGGGCACTGAAGCTTTCTTT. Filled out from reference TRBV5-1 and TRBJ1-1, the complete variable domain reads KAGVTQTPRYLIKTRGQQVTLSCSPISGHRSVSWYQQTPGQGLQFLFEYFSETQRNKGNFPGRFSGRQFSNSRSEMNVSTLELGDSALYLCATSREGPARGTEAFFGQGTRLTVV.

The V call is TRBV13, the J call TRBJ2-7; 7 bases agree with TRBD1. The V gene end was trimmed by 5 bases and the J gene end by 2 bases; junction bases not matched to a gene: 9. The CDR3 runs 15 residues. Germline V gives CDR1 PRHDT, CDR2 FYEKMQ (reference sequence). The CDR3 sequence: CASSPTTGQPYEQYF. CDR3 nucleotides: TGTGCCAGCAGCCCTACCACGGGACAGCCCTACGAGCAGTACTTC.

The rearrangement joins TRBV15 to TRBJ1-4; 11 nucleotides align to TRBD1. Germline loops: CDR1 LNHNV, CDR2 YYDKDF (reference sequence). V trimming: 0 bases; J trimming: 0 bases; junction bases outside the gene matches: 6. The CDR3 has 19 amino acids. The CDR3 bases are TGTGCCACCAGCAGAGATGGGGACAGGGGGAACTCAACTAATGAAAAACTGTTTTTT. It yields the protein CATSRDGDRGNSTNEKLFF.

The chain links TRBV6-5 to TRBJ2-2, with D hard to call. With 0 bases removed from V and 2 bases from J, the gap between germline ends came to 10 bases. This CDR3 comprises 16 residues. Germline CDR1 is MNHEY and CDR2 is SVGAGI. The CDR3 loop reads CASSYSGSLNTGELFF. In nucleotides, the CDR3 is TGTGCCAGCAGTTACTCGGGTAGCCTTAACACCGGGGAGCTGTTTTTT.

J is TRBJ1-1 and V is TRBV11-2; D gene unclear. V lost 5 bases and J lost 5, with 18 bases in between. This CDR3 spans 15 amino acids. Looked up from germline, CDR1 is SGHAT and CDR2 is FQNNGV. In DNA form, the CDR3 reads TGTGCCAGCAGCCCGCGTCCGATCCGTGCGACTGAAGCTTTCTTT. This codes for CASSPRPIRATEAFF. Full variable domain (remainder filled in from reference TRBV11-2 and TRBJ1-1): EAGVAQSPRYKIIEKRQSVAFWCNPISGHATLYWYQQILGQGPKLLIQFQNNGVVDDSQLPKDRFSAERLKGVDSTLKIQPAKLEDSAVYLCASSPRPIRATEAFFGQGTRLTVV.

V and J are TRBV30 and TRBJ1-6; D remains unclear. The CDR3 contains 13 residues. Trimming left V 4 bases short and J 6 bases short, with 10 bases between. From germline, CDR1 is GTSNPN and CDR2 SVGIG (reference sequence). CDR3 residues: CAWTVSGNSPLHF. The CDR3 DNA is TGTGCCTGGACAGTCAGCGGTAATTCACCCCTCCACTTT.

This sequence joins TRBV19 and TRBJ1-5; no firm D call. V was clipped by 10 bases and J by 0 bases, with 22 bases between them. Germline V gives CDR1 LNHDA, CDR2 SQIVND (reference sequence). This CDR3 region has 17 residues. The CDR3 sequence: CATRHLKGRYSNQPQHF. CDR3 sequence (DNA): TGTGCCACCAGACACCTTAAGGGAAGATATAGCAATCAGCCCCAGCATTTT.

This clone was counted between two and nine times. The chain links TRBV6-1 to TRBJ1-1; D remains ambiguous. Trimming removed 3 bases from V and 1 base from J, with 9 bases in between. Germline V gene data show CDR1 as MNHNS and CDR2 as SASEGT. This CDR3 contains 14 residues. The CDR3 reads CASSESTWNTEAFF. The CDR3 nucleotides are TGTGCCAGCAGTGAGTCCACCTGGAACACTGAAGCTTTCTTT.

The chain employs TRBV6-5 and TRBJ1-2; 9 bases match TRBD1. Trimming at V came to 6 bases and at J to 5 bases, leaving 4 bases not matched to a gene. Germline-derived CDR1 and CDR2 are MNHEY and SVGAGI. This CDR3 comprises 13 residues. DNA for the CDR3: TGTGCCAGCAGCGGACAGGGGAAGTATGGCTACACCTTC. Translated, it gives CASSGQGKYGYTF.

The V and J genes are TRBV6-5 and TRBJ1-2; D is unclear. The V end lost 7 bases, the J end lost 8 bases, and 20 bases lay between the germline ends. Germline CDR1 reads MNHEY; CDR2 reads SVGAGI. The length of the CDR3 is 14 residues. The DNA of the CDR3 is TGTGCCAGCACCCCAACAAGCCCGGCCGGGGGCTACACCTTC. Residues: CASTPTSPAGGYTF.

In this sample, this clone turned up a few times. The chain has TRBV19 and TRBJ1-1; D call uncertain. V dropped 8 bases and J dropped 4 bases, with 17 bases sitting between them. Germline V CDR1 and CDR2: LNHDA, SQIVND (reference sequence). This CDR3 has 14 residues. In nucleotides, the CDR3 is TGTGCCAGTTCCCTCACCTTGAGGGCCACTGAAGCTTTCTTT. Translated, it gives CASSLTLRATEAFF.

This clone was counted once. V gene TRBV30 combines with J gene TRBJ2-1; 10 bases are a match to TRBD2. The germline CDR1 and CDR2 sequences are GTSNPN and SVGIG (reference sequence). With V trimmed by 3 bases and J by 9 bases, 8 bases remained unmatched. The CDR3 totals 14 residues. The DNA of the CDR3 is TGTGCCTGGAGGACTAGCGGGTTGGTCGGTGAGCAGTTCTTC. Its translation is CAWRTSGLVGEQFF.

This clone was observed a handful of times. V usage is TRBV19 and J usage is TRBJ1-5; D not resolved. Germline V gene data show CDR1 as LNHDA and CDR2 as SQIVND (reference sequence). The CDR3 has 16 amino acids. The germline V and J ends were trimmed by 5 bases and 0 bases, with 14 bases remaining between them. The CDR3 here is CASSWDRTHSNQPQHF. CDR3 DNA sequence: TGTGCCAGTAGTTGGGATCGAACCCATAGCAATCAGCCCCAGCATTTT.

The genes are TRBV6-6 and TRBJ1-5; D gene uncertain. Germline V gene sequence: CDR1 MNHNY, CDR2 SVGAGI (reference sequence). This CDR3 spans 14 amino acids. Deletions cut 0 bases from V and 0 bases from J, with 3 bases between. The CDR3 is CASSYSASNQPQHF. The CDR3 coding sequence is TGTGCCAGCAGTTACTCTGCTAGCAATCAGCCCCAGCATTTT.

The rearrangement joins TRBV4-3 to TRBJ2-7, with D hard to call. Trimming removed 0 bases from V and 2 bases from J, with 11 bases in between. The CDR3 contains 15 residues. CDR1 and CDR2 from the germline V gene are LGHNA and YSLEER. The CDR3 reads CASSQDKRVTYEQYF. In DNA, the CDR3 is TGCGCCAGCAGCCAAGATAAAAGGGTCACCTACGAGCAGTACTTC.

CDR3 in amino acids: CAWSLNTDTQYF. DNA for the CDR3: TGTGCCTGGAGTCTCAACACAGATACGCAGTATTTT. The V gene is TRBV30, the J gene TRBJ2-3; D is undetermined. Per germline, CDR1 GTSNPN and CDR2 SVGIG (reference sequence). The CDR3 length is 12 residues. V lost 2 bases and J lost 2, with 5 bases in between.

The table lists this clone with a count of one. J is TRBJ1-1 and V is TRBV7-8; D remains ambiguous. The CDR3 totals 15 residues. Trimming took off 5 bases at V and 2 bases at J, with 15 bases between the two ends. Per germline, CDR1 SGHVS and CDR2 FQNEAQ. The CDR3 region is CASSAGQKFNTEAFF. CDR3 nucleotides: TGTGCCAGCAGCGCCGGGCAGAAATTTAACACTGAAGCTTTCTTT.

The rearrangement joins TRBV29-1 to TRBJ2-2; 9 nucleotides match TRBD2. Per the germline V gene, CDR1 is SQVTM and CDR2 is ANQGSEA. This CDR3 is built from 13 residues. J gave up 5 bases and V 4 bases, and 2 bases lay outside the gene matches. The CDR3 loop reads CSVGTSVTGELFF. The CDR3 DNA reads TGCAGCGTTGGGACTAGCGTGACCGGGGAGCTGTTTTTT.

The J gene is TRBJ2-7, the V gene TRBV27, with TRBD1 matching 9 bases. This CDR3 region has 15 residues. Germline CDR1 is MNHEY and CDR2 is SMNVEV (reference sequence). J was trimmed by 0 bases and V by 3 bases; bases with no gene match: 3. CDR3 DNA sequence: TGTGCCAGCAGTTTGGGGACAGGGCTCTCCTACGAGCAGTACTTC. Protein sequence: CASSLGTGLSYEQYF.

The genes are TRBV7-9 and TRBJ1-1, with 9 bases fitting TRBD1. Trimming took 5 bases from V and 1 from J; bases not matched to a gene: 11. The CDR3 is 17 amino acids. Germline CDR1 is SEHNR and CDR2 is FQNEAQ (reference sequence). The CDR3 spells CASSLPSPGQGNTEAFF. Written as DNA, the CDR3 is TGTGCCAGCAGCCTCCCTTCCCCGGGACAGGGGAACACTGAAGCTTTCTTT.